The text below deals with one T cell receptor beta chain. The antigen is undetermined. The record originates from a study of T cell responses to AZD1222 COVID-19 vaccine. Produced via immunoSEQ multiplex PCR; TCRdb's table is partial and in-frame only. The data show about 130,000 clones, roughly 90% seen once. Study-wide findings and caveats: Baseline seropositives among AZD1222 recipients totaled only 5 or 6.

The sequenced sample was peripheral blood, obtained 28 days after the second AZD1222 dose. The receptor was isolated from an adult who received the AZD1222 COVID-19 vaccine.

The CDR3 here is CASSLWQNTEAFF. CDR3 sequence (DNA): TGTGCCAGCAGTTTATGGCAGAACACTGAAGCTTTCTTT. The genes are TRBV28 and TRBJ1-1; no reliable D call. Per germline, CDR1 MDHEN and CDR2 SYDVKM. The CDR3 extends over 13 amino acids. V lost 0 bases and J lost 1, with 3 bases in between. Using reference TRBV28 and TRBJ1-1 for the parts outside the CDR3, the full variable domain is DVKVTQSSRYLVKRTGEKVFLECVQDMDHENMFWYRQDPGLGLRLIYFSYDVKMKEKGDIPEGYSVSREKKERFSLILESASTNQTSMYLCASSLWQNTEAFFGQGTRLTVV.